This T cell receptor (beta chain) was captured by sequencing in a study of a mutant IDH1 vaccine in newly diagnosed glioma. General study points: Among top peripheral T cell clonotypes, changes seemed unrelated to pseudoprogression. Over 85% of patients showed vaccine-induced immune responses across multiple MHC alleles.

Concerning this clone: The target antigen is unknown.

V trimming: 8 bases; J trimming: 4 bases; junction bases outside the gene matches: 10. The germline gives CDR1 SNHLY, CDR2 FYNNEI. The CDR3 has 14 amino acids. Time point meaning: baseline, week 1 (first vaccination visit). Indicated treatment: pre-vaccination baseline after standard-of-care therapy. Those who donated had recent WHO grade 3 or 4 IDH1-mutant, ATRX-lost astrocytomas. The data were produced by immunoSEQ multiplex PCR, yet TCRdb's version contains in-frame clones alone and is incomplete. The table records around 33,000 clones, 65% to 80% of them present only once. The input for sequencing was peripheral blood mononuclear cells (PBMCs), taken from a glioma patient treated with radiotherapy, temozolomide or both. The chain employs TRBV2 and TRBJ2-7; 8 bases are a match to TRBD2. The receptor was isolated from a man aged 50 to 60 with glioma. Some clones in this sample may be carry-over from other donors' samples. This chain's CDR3 is CASGRGGVPYEQYF. CDR3 coding DNA: TGTGCCAGCGGTCGGGGGGGGGTCCCTTACGAGCAGTACTTC.